This is a list of T cell receptor beta chains from one sample in a study of blood T cell repertoires in COVID-19. Clones were read by immunoSEQ multiplex PCR, and TCRdb kept only the in-frame ones, dropping some. The sample records approximately 170,000 clones, 85% to 90% being singletons. Sequenced: peripheral blood. Every receptor here comes from a man aged 45-65 years who had recovered from COVID-19. Each CDR3 is given with its conserved first and last residue. A D gene is named only where the DNA matches it firmly. Clone size, where shown, is once, few, many, or a class for clones that have expanded.

j_gene: TRBJ2-3
d_gene: .
v_gene: TRBV7-9
abundance: .
CDR3nt: TGTGCCAGCAGTTCATCCACAGATACGCAGTATTTT
CDR3aa: CASSSSTDTQYF

j_gene: TRBJ1-2
d_gene: .
v_gene: TRBV7-9
abundance: .
CDR3nt: TGTGCCAGCAGCTTAGGACAGAATGGCTACACCTTC
CDR3aa: CASSLGQNGYTF

j_gene: TRBJ2-3
d_gene: TRBD2
v_gene: TRBV7-9
abundance: once
CDR3nt: TGTGCCAGCAGCCGCCCCTCTAGCGGACTCACAGATACGCAGTATTTT
CDR3aa: CASSRPSSGLTDTQYF

j_gene: TRBJ2-5
d_gene: TRBD2
v_gene: TRBV3-1/TRBV3-2
abundance: .
CDR3nt: TGTGCCAGCAGCCAAGGGGGACTAGCGGGAGGGCAGGAGACCCAGTACTTC
CDR3aa: CASSQGGLAGGQETQYF

j_gene: TRBJ2-7
d_gene: .
v_gene: TRBV10-1
abundance: few
CDR3nt: TGCGCCAGCAGTGAGTTGGGAGCCAGCTCCTACGAGCAGTACTTC
CDR3aa: CASSELGASSYEQYF

j_gene: TRBJ1-6
d_gene: TRBD1
v_gene: TRBV5-1
abundance: .
CDR3nt: TGCGCCAGCAGCTTACAGGGGGCGTCCTATAATTCACCCCTCCACTTT
CDR3aa: CASSLQGASYNSPLHF

j_gene: TRBJ2-4
d_gene: .
v_gene: TRBV29-1
abundance: .
CDR3nt: TGCAGCGTCTCCATTCTGGGGGGCAAAAACATTCAGTACTTC
CDR3aa: CSVSILGGKNIQYF

j_gene: TRBJ2-1
d_gene: .
v_gene: TRBV28
abundance: .
CDR3nt: TGTGCCAGCCGCCTCAGGGTCCTTAGCAATGAGCAGTTCTTC
CDR3aa: CASRLRVLSNEQFF

j_gene: TRBJ2-2
d_gene: .
v_gene: TRBV5-1
abundance: .
CDR3nt: TGCGCCAGCAGCGAAGAGCCCGGGGAGCTGTTTTTT
CDR3aa: CASSEEPGELFF

j_gene: TRBJ2-7
d_gene: .
v_gene: TRBV28
abundance: once
CDR3nt: TGTGCCAGCAGTGGCACCGGGACACCCGGTTGGGAGCAGTACTTC
CDR3aa: CASSGTGTPGWEQYF

j_gene: TRBJ2-6
d_gene: .
v_gene: TRBV4-1
abundance: .
CDR3nt: TGCGCCAGCAGCCTCCCCCCTCAGGGGACTGGGGCCAACGTCCTGACTTTC
CDR3aa: CASSLPPQGTGANVLTF

j_gene: TRBJ2-7
d_gene: TRBD1
v_gene: TRBV7-9
abundance: .
CDR3nt: TGTGCCAGCAGCCCCCGACAGGGGTACTACGAGCAGTACTTC
CDR3aa: CASSPRQGYYEQYF

j_gene: TRBJ2-7
d_gene: .
v_gene: TRBV28
abundance: .
CDR3nt: TGTGCCACCCTCGGGGCAGGGGAACGTTACGAGCAGTACTTC
CDR3aa: CATLGAGERYEQYF

j_gene: TRBJ2-1
d_gene: TRBD1
v_gene: TRBV5-1
abundance: once
CDR3nt: TGCGCCAGCTATCCGGGACAGGGGTACAATGAGCAGTTCTTC
CDR3aa: CASYPGQGYNEQFF

j_gene: TRBJ2-1
d_gene: .
v_gene: TRBV6-2/TRBV6-3
abundance: .
CDR3nt: TGTGCCAGCAGCCTACGGGAAGAGCAGTTCTTC
CDR3aa: CASSLREEQFF

j_gene: TRBJ2-2
d_gene: .
v_gene: TRBV9
abundance: .
CDR3nt: TGTGCCAGCAGCGTAGTATCTAACACCGGGGAGCTGTTTTTT
CDR3aa: CASSVVSNTGELFF

j_gene: TRBJ1-6
d_gene: .
v_gene: TRBV7-3
abundance: .
CDR3nt: TGTGCCAGCGGACGGGGGGATAATTCACCCCTCCACTTT
CDR3aa: CASGRGDNSPLHF

j_gene: TRBJ1-5
d_gene: .
v_gene: TRBV7-9
abundance: .
CDR3nt: TGTGCCAGCAGCTCCATAGGCAATCAGCCCCAGCATTTT
CDR3aa: CASSSIGNQPQHF

j_gene: TRBJ1-2
d_gene: .
v_gene: TRBV28
abundance: .
CDR3nt: TGTGCCAGCAGTTTATTAACTAACTATGGCTACACCTTC
CDR3aa: CASSLLTNYGYTF

j_gene: TRBJ2-1
d_gene: TRBD2
v_gene: TRBV2
abundance: .
CDR3nt: TGTGCCAGCAGTTATAGCGGGGGAAATGAGCAGTTCTTC
CDR3aa: CASSYSGGNEQFF

j_gene: TRBJ2-6
d_gene: .
v_gene: TRBV19
abundance: .
CDR3nt: TGTGCCAGTAGTATCGGGTCTGGGGCCAACGTCCTGACTTTC
CDR3aa: CASSIGSGANVLTF

j_gene: TRBJ1-5
d_gene: .
v_gene: TRBV7-2
abundance: .
CDR3nt: TGTGCCAGCAGCTTATCACACAGTAGCAATCAGCCCCAGCATTTT
CDR3aa: CASSLSHSSNQPQHF

j_gene: TRBJ2-7
d_gene: TRBD1
v_gene: TRBV18
abundance: .
CDR3nt: TGTGCCAGCTCGGGACAGTTGAACTCCTACGAGCAGTACTTC
CDR3aa: CASSGQLNSYEQYF

j_gene: TRBJ1-1
d_gene: TRBD1
v_gene: TRBV29-1
abundance: once
CDR3nt: TGCAGCGTGAAGGGACAGGCGGTTTGGGCTGAAGCTTTCTTT
CDR3aa: CSVKGQAVWAEAFF

j_gene: TRBJ2-3
d_gene: .
v_gene: TRBV6-2/TRBV6-3
abundance: .
CDR3nt: TGTGCCAGCAGCTCCCCTTTGGGGGCCAAGGATACGCAGTATTTT
CDR3aa: CASSSPLGAKDTQYF

j_gene: TRBJ1-5
d_gene: .
v_gene: TRBV7-8
abundance: once
CDR3nt: TGTGCCAGCAGCTCAATCAGTGGCAATCAGCCCCAGCATTTT
CDR3aa: CASSSISGNQPQHF

j_gene: TRBJ1-6
d_gene: .
v_gene: TRBV30
abundance: once
CDR3nt: TGTGCCTGGAGTGTACGAGACCCTAGGAGTTCACCCCTCCACTTT
CDR3aa: CAWSVRDPRSSPLHF

j_gene: TRBJ1-2
d_gene: TRBD1
v_gene: TRBV19
abundance: .
CDR3nt: TGTGCCAGCTTGACAGGGGGCTATGGCTACACCTTC
CDR3aa: CASLTGGYGYTF

j_gene: TRBJ2-2
d_gene: TRBD1
v_gene: TRBV5-1
abundance: .
CDR3nt: TGCGCCAGCAGCTTAGGACAGGGGGGAACCGGGGAGCTGTTTTTT
CDR3aa: CASSLGQGGTGELFF

j_gene: TRBJ2-5
d_gene: .
v_gene: TRBV6-1
abundance: .
CDR3nt: TGTGCCAGCAGTGAAGCAGGATTGACAACCCAAGAGACCCAGTACTTC
CDR3aa: CASSEAGLTTQETQYF

j_gene: TRBJ1-2
d_gene: .
v_gene: TRBV20-1
abundance: .
CDR3nt: TGCAGTGCTTGGCAGGAGGGCGGCTACACCTTC
CDR3aa: CSAWQEGGYTF

j_gene: TRBJ2-1
d_gene: TRBD2
v_gene: TRBV9
abundance: .
CDR3nt: TGTGCCAGCAGCCCCGGGACTAGCGGCTACAATGAGCAGTTCTTC
CDR3aa: CASSPGTSGYNEQFF

j_gene: TRBJ1-1
d_gene: .
v_gene: TRBV6-5
abundance: .
CDR3nt: TGTGCCAGCAGTTACCTCCCTCTCAACACTGAAGCTTTCTTT
CDR3aa: CASSYLPLNTEAFF

j_gene: TRBJ2-1
d_gene: TRBD1
v_gene: TRBV6-6
abundance: .
CDR3nt: TGTGCCAGCAGCCGGACAGGGCATGAGCAGTTCTTC
CDR3aa: CASSRTGHEQFF

j_gene: TRBJ2-4
d_gene: .
v_gene: TRBV5-1
abundance: .
CDR3nt: TGCGCCAGCAGCAGCTCGGCGCGGGCCTCTGAAAACATTCAGTACTTC
CDR3aa: CASSSSARASENIQYF

j_gene: TRBJ2-1
d_gene: TRBD2
v_gene: TRBV7-6
abundance: .
CDR3nt: TGTGCCAGCAGCCCTGCGGGGGGCAGAGGGACGAATGAGCAGTTCTTC
CDR3aa: CASSPAGGRGTNEQFF

j_gene: TRBJ2-7
d_gene: TRBD2
v_gene: TRBV10-2
abundance: .
CDR3nt: TGCGCCAGCAGTGCCGGCGGGCTAGCGGGGGGGCCGGGGGAGCAGTACTTC
CDR3aa: CASSAGGLAGGPGEQYF

j_gene: TRBJ2-1
d_gene: TRBD2
v_gene: TRBV6-4
abundance: .
CDR3nt: TGTGCCAGCAGTAGGGATCTGGCTAGCGGGATAGGATCCAATGAGCAGTTCTTC
CDR3aa: CASSRDLASGIGSNEQFF

j_gene: TRBJ2-2
d_gene: TRBD2
v_gene: TRBV5-5
abundance: .
CDR3nt: TGTGCCAGCAGCTCGACCGGGACTAGCGGGGGATACGGGGAGCTGTTTTTT
CDR3aa: CASSSTGTSGGYGELFF

j_gene: TRBJ2-1
d_gene: TRBD2
v_gene: TRBV4-3
abundance: .
CDR3nt: TGCGCCAGCAGCCAAGTGACTAGCGTTTACAATGAGCAGTTCTTC
CDR3aa: CASSQVTSVYNEQFF

j_gene: TRBJ2-5
d_gene: .
v_gene: TRBV7-9
abundance: once
CDR3nt: TGTGCCAGCAGCTTAGTAAGGGGGAATCGGGAGACCCAGTACTTC
CDR3aa: CASSLVRGNRETQYF

j_gene: TRBJ1-2
d_gene: .
v_gene: TRBV6-6
abundance: few
CDR3nt: TGTGCCAGCAGTTCTGGGACTCGGGACTATGGCTACACCTTC
CDR3aa: CASSSGTRDYGYTF